This record looks at one T cell receptor beta chain sequence and its context. Original data processing: Researchers report that nucleated cell counts were estimated from reference gene primer amplification. Clones were sequenced by immunoSEQ multiplex PCR, and TCRdb holds only the in-frame ones, with some missing. That table is the source of V, J and clone size, and D and trimming were worked out from the DNA. Of about 45,000 clones in the sample, about nine tenths are singletons; the top ten hold 14%. These data belong to a study of blood T cell repertoires in COVID-19. In the study overall: The cDNA or gDNA used as material had been derived from T cells, B-cell-depleted T cells, or PBMCs.

The sequence came from a human donor in a cohort sampled during active COVID-19. Sequenced: peripheral blood.

CDR3 amino acids: CASRGTGEGNEQFF. The CDR3 DNA reads as TGTGCCAGCAGGGGGACAGGGGAAGGTAATGAGCAGTTCTTC. V and J are TRBV6-5 and TRBJ2-1, with 10 bases fitting TRBD1. Germline V gives CDR1 MNHEY, CDR2 SVGAGI. Trimming removed 6 bases from V and 7 bases from J; junction bases left unmatched: 6. The CDR3 loop spans 14 amino acids.